This T cell receptor beta chain was captured in a study of human T cells and chemical hapten exposure. On the study more broadly: The use of 2% DPC on roughly 2 cm by roughly 2 cm of upper inner arm skin constituted sensitization.

CDR3 size: 15 residues. The V and J ends lost 5 bases and 0 bases respectively, with 11 bases between them. The germline gives CDR1 SGHTA, CDR2 FQGNSA. One entry per CDR3 protein, called by TCRdb with MiXCR from the RACE reads. The repertoire holds approximately 400,000 distinct CDR3 sequences, with 4.5% to 6% as singletons. This clonotype was counted at least ten times. Described time point: pre-sensitization, week 0. As for treatment: therapeutic diphenylcyclopropenone sensitization with weekly scalp DPC. The chain links TRBV7-2 to TRBJ2-1, with D possibly being TRBD1 (5 bases). The input for sequencing was whole blood, taken in connection with sensitization to the hapten diphenylcyclopropenone (DPC). The receptor's source is a woman aged 45-65 years with alopecia areata. Some clones in this sample may be carry-over from other donors' samples. The CDR3 loop is CASSPQVSSYNEQFF. As DNA, the CDR3 is TGTGCCAGCAGCCCACAGGTTAGCTCCTACAATGAGCAGTTCTTC.